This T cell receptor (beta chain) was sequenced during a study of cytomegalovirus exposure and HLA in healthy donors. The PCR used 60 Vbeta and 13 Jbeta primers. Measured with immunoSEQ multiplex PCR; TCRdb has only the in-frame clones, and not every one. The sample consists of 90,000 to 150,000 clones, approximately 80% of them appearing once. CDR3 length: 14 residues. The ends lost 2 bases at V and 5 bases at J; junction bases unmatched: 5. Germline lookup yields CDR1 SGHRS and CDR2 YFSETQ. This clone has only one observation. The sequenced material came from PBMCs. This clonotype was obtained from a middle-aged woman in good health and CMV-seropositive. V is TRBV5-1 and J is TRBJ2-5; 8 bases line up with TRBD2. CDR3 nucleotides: TGCGCCAGCAGCTTTAGGGCTAGCGGGGAGACCCAGTACTTC. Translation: CASSFRASGETQYF.